This TCR beta chain was recorded in a study of regulatory T cells in long-lasting Graves disease. Study-level information: Antithyroid drug intake by newly diagnosed Graves' patients had lasted under 3 months.

Libraries of TCR beta came from iRepertoire HTBI primers plus Arm-PCR of CDR3 regions. TCRdb re-called the multiplex PCR reads through MiXCR, storing one row per CDR3 protein. The sample has hundreds of thousands of distinct CDR3 sequences, roughly a sixth seen once. Germline V CDR1 and CDR2: MNHEY, SVGEGT. V gave up 0 bases and J gave up 0 bases; unmatched junction bases: 3. The CDR3 is 16 amino acids. Overall study results and limits: Thyroid tissue went unstudied; only peripheral blood was examined. Persistent disease favored TRBV28, TRBJ1-2 and TRBJ2-5.

With respect to this clonotype: Its antigen remains unidentified.

Documented time point: newly diagnosed GD, antithyroid drugs for less than 3 months. Scientists built the TCR library using RNA that was extracted from PBMCs. This sequence originates from a female donor with Graves disease. V is TRBV6-2 or TRBV6-3 and J is TRBJ2-5; 8 positions agree with TRBD1. The specimen comprised peripheral blood mononuclear cells (PBMCs), sampled at new diagnosis, from a patient treated with antithyroid drugs. CDR3 sequence reads: CASSYSGTGDQETQYF. The CDR3 nucleotides read TGTGCCAGCAGTTACTCGGGGACAGGCGACCAAGAGACCCAGTACTTC.